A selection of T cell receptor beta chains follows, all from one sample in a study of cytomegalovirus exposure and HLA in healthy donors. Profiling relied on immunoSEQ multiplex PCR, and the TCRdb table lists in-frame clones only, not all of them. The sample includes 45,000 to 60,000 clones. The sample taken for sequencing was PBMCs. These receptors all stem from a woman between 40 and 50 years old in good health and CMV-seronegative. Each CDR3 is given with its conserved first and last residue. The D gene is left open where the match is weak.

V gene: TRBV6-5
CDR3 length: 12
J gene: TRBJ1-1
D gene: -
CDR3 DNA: TGTGCCAGCAGGGACTCGAACACTGAAGCTTTCTTT
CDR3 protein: CASRDSNTEAFF

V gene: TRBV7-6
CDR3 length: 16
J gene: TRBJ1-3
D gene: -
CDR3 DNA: TGTGCCAGCAGCCCGAGGATGGGTGCCTCTGGAAACACCATATATTTT
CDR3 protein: CASSPRMGASGNTIYF

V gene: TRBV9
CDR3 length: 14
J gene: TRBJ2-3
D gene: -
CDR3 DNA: TGTGCCAGCAGCGTAGCTACCAGCACAGATACGCAGTATTTT
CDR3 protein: CASSVATSTDTQYF

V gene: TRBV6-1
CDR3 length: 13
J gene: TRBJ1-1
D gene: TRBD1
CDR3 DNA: TGTGCCAGCAGTGCCCGGGGACAGGGTGAAGCTTTCTTT
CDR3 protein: CASSARGQGEAFF

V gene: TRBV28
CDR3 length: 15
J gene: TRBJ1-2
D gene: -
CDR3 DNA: TGTGCCAGCAGTACTGGGGGGGGCACCGCGTATGGCTACACCTTC
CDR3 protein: CASSTGGGTAYGYTF

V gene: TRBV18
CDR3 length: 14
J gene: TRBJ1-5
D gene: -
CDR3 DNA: TGTGCCAGCTCACCTACACAGGGAGATCAGCCCCAGCATTTT
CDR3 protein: CASSPTQGDQPQHF

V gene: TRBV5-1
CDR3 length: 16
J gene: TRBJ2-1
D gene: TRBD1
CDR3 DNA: TGCGCCAGCAGCTGGCGCTTGGCAGGGGGCTCGGGTGAGCAGTTCTTC
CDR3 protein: CASSWRLAGGSGEQFF

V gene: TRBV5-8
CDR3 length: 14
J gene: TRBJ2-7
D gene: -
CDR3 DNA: TGTGCCAGCAGCTCGGCCCAGGCAGTCAACGAGCAGTACTTC
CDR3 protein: CASSSAQAVNEQYF

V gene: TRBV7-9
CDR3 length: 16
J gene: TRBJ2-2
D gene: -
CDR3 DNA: TGTGCCAGCAGCCCCCCCGTAGCGGTGAACACCGGGGAGCTGTTTTTT
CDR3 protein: CASSPPVAVNTGELFF

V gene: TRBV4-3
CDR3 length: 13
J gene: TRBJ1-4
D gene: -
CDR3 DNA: TGCGCCAGCAGCCAACAAGTACACGAAAAACTGTTTTTT
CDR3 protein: CASSQQVHEKLFF

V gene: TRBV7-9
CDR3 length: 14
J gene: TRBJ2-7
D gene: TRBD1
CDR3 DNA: TGTGCCAGCAGCTTAGAGGGGACAGACTACGAGCAGTACTTC
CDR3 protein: CASSLEGTDYEQYF

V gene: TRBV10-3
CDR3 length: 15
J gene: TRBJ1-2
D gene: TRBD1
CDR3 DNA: TGTGCCATCAGTGAGGGACAGGGGGCGCGAAATGGCTACACCTTC
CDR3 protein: CAISEGQGARNGYTF

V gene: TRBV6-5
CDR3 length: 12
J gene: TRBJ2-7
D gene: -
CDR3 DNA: TGTGCCAGCAGTTACACAGGTTACGAGCAGTACTTC
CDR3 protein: CASSYTGYEQYF

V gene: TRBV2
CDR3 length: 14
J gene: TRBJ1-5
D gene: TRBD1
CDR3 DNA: TGTGCCAGCAGCGGGACAGGGAATGGACAGCCCCAGCATTTT
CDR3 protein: CASSGTGNGQPQHF

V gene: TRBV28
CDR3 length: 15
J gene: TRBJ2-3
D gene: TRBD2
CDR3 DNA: TGTGCCAGCATCGCAAGTGCGGGAGGCACAGATACGCAGTATTTT
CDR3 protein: CASIASAGGTDTQYF

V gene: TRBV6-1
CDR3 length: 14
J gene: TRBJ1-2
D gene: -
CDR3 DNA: TGTGCCAGCAGTGGGGGTGGGGCTTTCTATGGCTACACCTTC
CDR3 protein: CASSGGGAFYGYTF

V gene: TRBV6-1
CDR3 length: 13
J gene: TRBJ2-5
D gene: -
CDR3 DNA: TGTGCCAGCAGTGTATCACAGGCCGAGACCCAGTACTTC
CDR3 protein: CASSVSQAETQYF

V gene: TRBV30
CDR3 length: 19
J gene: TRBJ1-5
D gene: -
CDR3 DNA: TGTGCCTGGAGTGTACCCCTCCAGGGCTCCCTCCTGAACAATCAGCCCCAGCATTTT
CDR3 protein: CAWSVPLQGSLLNNQPQHF

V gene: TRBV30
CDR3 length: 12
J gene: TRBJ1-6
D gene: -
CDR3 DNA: TGTGCCTGGAGTGAGTGGGAGGGGCACCTCCACTTT
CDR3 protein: CAWSEWEGHLHF

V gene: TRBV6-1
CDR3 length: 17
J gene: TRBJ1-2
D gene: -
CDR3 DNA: TGTGCCAGCAGTGAAGAAAACCCCCCCCTATTTAACTATGGCTACACCTTC
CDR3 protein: CASSEENPPLFNYGYTF

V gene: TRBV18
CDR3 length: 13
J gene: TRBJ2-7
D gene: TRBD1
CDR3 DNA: TGTGCCAGCTCGAACAGGGGGTACTACGAGCAGTACTTC
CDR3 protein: CASSNRGYYEQYF

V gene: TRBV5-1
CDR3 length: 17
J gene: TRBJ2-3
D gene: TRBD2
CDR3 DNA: TGCGCCAGCGACCATCCCCATTTAGCGGGGCAAGCAGATACGCAGTATTTT
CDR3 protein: CASDHPHLAGQADTQYF

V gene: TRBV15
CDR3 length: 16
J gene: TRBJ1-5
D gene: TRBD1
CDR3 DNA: TGTGCCACCAGTCCGGGGGGGACAGATAGCAATCAGCCCCAGCATTTT
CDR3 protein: CATSPGGTDSNQPQHF

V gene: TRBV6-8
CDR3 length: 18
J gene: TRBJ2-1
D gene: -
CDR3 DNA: TGTGCCAGCAGCTACTACACCGACCCGCTTAGCTCCGACAATGAGCAGTTCTTC
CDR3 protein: CASSYYTDPLSSDNEQFF

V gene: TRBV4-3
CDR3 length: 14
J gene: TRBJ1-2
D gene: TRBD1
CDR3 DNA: TGCGCCAGCAGCCGAGGGGGCGGGGCGCCTGGCTACACCTTC
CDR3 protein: CASSRGGGAPGYTF

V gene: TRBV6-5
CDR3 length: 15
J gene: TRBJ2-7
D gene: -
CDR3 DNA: TGTGCCAGCAGTCTAACAGGGCACCCCTCCTACGAGCAGTACTTC
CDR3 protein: CASSLTGHPSYEQYF

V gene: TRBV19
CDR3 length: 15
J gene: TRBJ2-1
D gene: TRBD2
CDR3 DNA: TGTGCCAGTACCTCCCCCGGGAGGGGAGGTAATGAGCAGTTCTTC
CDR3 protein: CASTSPGRGGNEQFF

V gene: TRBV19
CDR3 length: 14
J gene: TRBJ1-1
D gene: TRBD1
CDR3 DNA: TGTGCCAGTAGACCAGGGGGCGGAGGGACTGAAGCTTTCTTT
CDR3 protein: CASRPGGGGTEAFF

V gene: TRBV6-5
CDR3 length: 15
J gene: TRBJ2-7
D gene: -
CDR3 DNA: TGTGCCAGCAGTCTCGTCCCGGGACTCAAAGTCGAGCAGTACTTC
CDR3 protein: CASSLVPGLKVEQYF

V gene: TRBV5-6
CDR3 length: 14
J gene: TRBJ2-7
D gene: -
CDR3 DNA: TGTGCCAGCAGCCCGTACGGACCCGGGGTGGCGCAGTACTTC
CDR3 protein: CASSPYGPGVAQYF

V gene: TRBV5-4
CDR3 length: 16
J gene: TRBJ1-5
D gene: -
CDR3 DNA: TGTGCCAGCAGCTTCCGACAGGTTGTTAGCAATCAGCCCCAGCATTTT
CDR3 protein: CASSFRQVVSNQPQHF